This TCR beta chain was recovered during a study of T cell responses to AZD1222 COVID-19 vaccine. Concerning this clone: The antigen remains undetermined.

Regarding the study as a whole: Sampling captured repertoires only after the peak T cell response. Along spike, vaccine-associated CD4 TCRs were found throughout, with dominance at 160-218 and 743-854. Two doses of AZD1222 preceded a rise in Spike-specific TCR breadth and depth. Clonal diversity was possibly underestimated, and white British individuals and females predominated among donors.

Repertoires were generated with immunoSEQ multiplex PCR, while TCRdb's copy carries only in-frame clones and drops some. This table has roughly 200,000 clones, around 90% appearing once. Trimming took 3 bases from V and 2 from J, leaving 10 bases between them. Per the germline V gene, CDR1 is MDHEN and CDR2 is SYDVKM. This CDR3 has 14 residues. V is TRBV28 and J is TRBJ1-2; D is undetermined. The sequencing used peripheral blood, collected 28 days after the second dose of the MenACWY control vaccine. This clonotype was obtained from an adult who received the MenACWY meningococcal vaccine as a control. The CDR3 coding sequence is TGTGCCAGCAGTTTGTGGCAGGAAAACTATGGCTACACCTTC. Its translation is CASSLWQENYGYTF.